This T cell receptor beta chain was observed in a study of PD-1 blockade in mismatch repair-deficient tumors. About this clone itself: The antigen remains undetermined.

Study observations and caveats: Tumor-resident clones, often absent from pretreatment blood, expanded after pembrolizumab and then contracted.

CDR3 size: 14 residues. Germline V gene lookup returns CDR1 MDHEN and CDR2 SYDVKM. V shed 5 bases, J shed 3 bases, and the junction held 3 bases outside the gene matches. The protocol was immunoSEQ multiplex PCR, while the TCRdb copy is restricted to in-frame clones and leaves out a portion. The sample holds under 25,000 clones, 84% seen once. The sequence was obtained from an adult with mismatch repair-deficient cancer. This sequence joins TRBV28 and TRBJ2-7, with 11 bases matching TRBD1. Sample: peripheral blood, taken 2 weeks after starting pembrolizumab. Written as DNA, the CDR3 is TGTGCCAGCAGTGAGGGACAGGGGGGCTACGAGCAGTACTTC. Translating gives CASSEGQGGYEQYF.